These 23 T cell receptor beta chains were sequenced from one sample in a study of blood T cells in healthy people across ages. A second PCR, run for about 7 to 11 cycles, used a sample-barcoded 5' primer plus a J-beta primer mix. TCRdb re-derived calls from the 5' RACE reads in MiXCR, one entry per CDR3 protein. The sample contains over 1,500,000 distinct CDR3 sequences, 40% to 55% of which appear only once. The sample consisted of blood. All receptors come from a woman aged 40 to 50 in good health.

V usage is TRBV7-2 and J usage is TRBJ2-1, with D uncertain. This CDR3 has 13 amino acids. V dropped 3 bases and J dropped 8 bases, with 11 bases sitting between them. Per germline, CDR1 SGHTA and CDR2 FQGNSA. This CDR3 reads CASSFSNFHEQFF. DNA of the CDR3: TGTGCCAGCAGCTTTTCCAACTTCCATGAGCAGTTCTTC.

This CDR3 reads CASSELALAKNIQYF. The CDR3 DNA follows: TGTGCCAGCAGTGAACTAGCACTAGCCAAAAACATTCAGTACTTC. The chain has TRBV25-1 and TRBJ2-4, with a weak D call TRBD2 (5 bases). The V end was cut by 2 bases, the J end by 0 bases, with 8 bases between. This CDR3 has 15 residues. Germline lookup yields CDR1 MGHDK and CDR2 SYGVNS.

This sequence joins TRBV7-4 and TRBJ2-3; D is ambiguous. CDR1 is SGHVT, CDR2 SQSDAQ, per germline. This CDR3 is built from 13 residues. The germline V and J ends were trimmed by 4 bases and 4 bases, with 9 bases remaining between them. CDR3 DNA: TGTGCCAGCAGCTGGATAATCCCAGATACGCAGTATTTT. This translates into CASSWIIPDTQYF.

This chain joins TRBV4-2 and TRBJ2-5, with D maybe TRBD1 (7 bases). Judging by the DNA end, TRBJ2-7 fits better; the J call may be wrong. The CDR3 extends over 15 amino acids. The germline gives CDR1 LGHNA, CDR2 YNFKEQ. This CDR3 is CASSRPGQEGYEQYF. Here the CDR3 DNA reads TGTGCCAGCAGCCGACCAGGACAGGAGGGCTACGAGCAGTACTTC.

This clonotype appeared a few times. The chain employs TRBV3-1 and TRBJ2-5; D gene ambiguous. The germline V gene encodes CDR1 LGHDT and CDR2 YNNKEL (reference sequence). CDR3 length: 13 amino acids. The germline V and J ends were trimmed by 3 bases and 3 bases, with 8 bases remaining between them. In DNA form, the CDR3 reads TGTGCCAGCAGCCAGGCAGTAAAAGAGACCCAGTACTTC. Its protein product is CASSQAVKETQYF.

The table lists this clonotype with a few counts. V and J are TRBV5-1 and TRBJ2-3; a weak D match, TRBD1 (6 bases). V gave up 1 base and J gave up 2 bases, with 11 bases separating them. Germline CDR1 is SGHRS and CDR2 is YFSETQ. The CDR3 totals 15 residues. In nucleotides, the CDR3 is TGCGCCAGCAGCTTGTCAGGGGTCTTCACAGATACGCAGTATTTT. This sequence encodes CASSLSGVFTDTQYF. Full variable domain (rest looked up from reference TRBV5-1 and TRBJ2-3): KAGVTQTPRYLIKTRGQQVTLSCSPISGHRSVSWYQQTPGQGLQFLFEYFSETQRNKGNFPGRFSGRQFSNSRSEMNVSTLELGDSALYLCASSLSGVFTDTQYFGPGTRLTVL.

The chain employs TRBV27 and TRBJ2-7, with 12 bases that match TRBD2. In germline, CDR1 is MNHEY, CDR2 SMNVEV (reference sequence). With 5 bases clipped from V and 1 base from J, the junction kept 9 bases outside the gene matches. This CDR3 has 17 residues. CDR3 in DNA: TGTGCCAGCAGTCCCCGGACTAGCGGGGTTCTTTCCTACGAGCAGTACTTC. Translating gives CASSPRTSGVLSYEQYF.

This clonotype has just a few counts. An end of the junction differs from the germline gene, which may be a read error. The chain employs TRBV11-1 and TRBJ1-2, with 10 positions matching TRBD1. Germline CDR1 SGHAT, CDR2 FQDESV (reference sequence). The CDR3 sequence is 14 residues long. CDR3 region: CASSSSDRGYGYTF. CDR3 sequence (DNA): TGCGCCAGCAGCTCGTCGGACAGGGGGTATGGCTACACCTTC.

The chain employs TRBV9 and TRBJ2-1; TRBD2 agrees at 9 bases. J lost 9 bases, V lost 0 bases, and 4 bases had no gene match. CDR1 and CDR2 from the germline V gene are SGDLS and YYNGEE. The CDR3 spans 14 residues. CDR3: CASSVGRGGLEQFF. CDR3 nucleotides: TGTGCCAGCAGCGTAGGGCGGGGGGGACTTGAGCAGTTCTTC.

The CDR3 reads CASSDSYQCCPSNEQFF. For the CDR3, the DNA is TGTGCCAGCAGTGACTCGTATCAGTGTTGCCCGTCAAATGAGCAGTTCTTC. This rearrangement joins TRBV6-4 to TRBJ2-1, with unresolved D. Germline V gene sequence: CDR1 MRHNA, CDR2 SNTAGT. The CDR3 is 17 residues long. V lost 0 bases, J lost 7 bases, and 19 bases lay in between.

This clonotype was recorded only once. This chain links TRBV20-1 with TRBJ1-1; 7 bases map to TRBD1. The CDR3 has 14 amino acids. Germline V lookup: CDR1 DFQATT, CDR2 SNEGSKA (reference sequence). Trimming took 0 bases from V and 6 from J; bases not matched to a gene: 7. Here the CDR3 DNA reads TGCAGTGCTAGAGAAGCAGGGGGTACGGCTGAAGCTTTCTTT. Its translation is CSAREAGGTAEAFF.

This clonotype has only a few counts. This chain joins TRBV28 and TRBJ2-1; TRBD1 agrees at 8 bases. Germline values: CDR1 MDHEN, CDR2 SYDVKM. Trimming at V came to 7 bases and at J to 3 bases, leaving 8 bases not matched to a gene. The CDR3 length is 15 residues. The CDR3 sequence: CASIIQGGLYNEQFF. In nucleotides, the CDR3 is TGTGCCAGCATTATACAGGGGGGACTCTACAATGAGCAGTTCTTC.

This clonotype was counted a few times. This sequence joins TRBV6-2 or TRBV6-3 and TRBJ2-5, with 15 positions matching TRBD2. The CDR3 has 16 residues. V gave up 7 bases and J gave up 5 bases; unmatched junction bases: 8. Germline lookup yields CDR1 MNHEY and CDR2 SVGEGT. In nucleotides, the CDR3 is TGTGCCAGCATCCGGACTAGCGGGGGGGCTCCGGAGACCCAGTACTTC. As protein: CASIRTSGGAPETQYF.

The chain couples TRBV6-5 to TRBJ1-2, with a weak D call TRBD1 (6 bases). Deletions cut 7 bases from V and 3 bases from J, with 9 bases between. The CDR3 extends over 12 amino acids. Germline CDR1 reads MNHEY; CDR2 reads SVGAGI. The CDR3 nucleotides read TGTGCCAGCAACAACAGGGACTATGGCTACACCTTC. It is translated as CASNNRDYGYTF.

This chain connects TRBV27 to TRBJ2-7, with D hard to call. The ends were cut back, 5 bases at V and 3 bases at J, with 14 bases in the middle. Germline assignment: CDR1 MNHEY and CDR2 SMNVEV (reference sequence). There are 14 residues in the CDR3. The chain's CDR3 is CASSRRTDFYEQYF. The CDR3 nucleotides read TGTGCCAGCAGTCGGCGAACGGATTTCTACGAGCAGTACTTC.

The V gene is TRBV10-3, the J gene TRBJ2-1; possible D gene TRBD2, 5 bases. Germline assignment: CDR1 ENHRY and CDR2 SYGVKD. This CDR3 contains 13 residues. V dropped 3 bases and J dropped 6 bases, with 9 bases sitting between them. This chain's CDR3 is CAISDLAGNEQFF. CDR3 bases: TGTGCCATCAGTGACCTCGCGGGCAATGAGCAGTTCTTC.

The CDR3 sequence: CATNGDSRDNEQYF. CDR3 coding DNA: TGTGCCACCAATGGGGACAGCCGGGACAATGAGCAGTACTTC. This chain uses TRBV24-1 with TRBJ2-1; 7 nucleotides agree with TRBD1. The assigned J gene may be wrong: the sequence end matches TRBJ2-7 better. CDR3 length: 14 residues. Per germline, CDR1 KGHDR and CDR2 SFDVKD.

This chain connects TRBV27 to TRBJ2-4; the D gene could be TRBD1 or TRBD2 (5 bases each). CDR3 length: 15 residues. Germline V gene sequence: CDR1 MNHEY, CDR2 SMNVEV (reference sequence). V lost 2 bases and J lost 6, with 14 bases in between. For the CDR3, the DNA is TGTGCCAGCAGTTTAGATGGGGACGGCGGAAACATTCAGTACTTC. It translates to CASSLDGDGGNIQYF.

The chain employs TRBV6-6 and TRBJ2-4; the match to TRBD1 covers 9 bases. The J call is uncertain, as TRBJ2-7 better fits the DNA end. Germline V lookup: CDR1 MNHNY, CDR2 SVGAGI (reference sequence). The CDR3 has 14 residues. DNA for the CDR3: TGTGCCAGCAGTTATCGGGACAGGGTTCCCGAGCAGTACTTC. It specifies CASSYRDRVPEQYF.

The V call is TRBV27, the J call TRBJ1-2; possibly TRBD1 for D (6 bases). Germline-derived CDR1 and CDR2 are MNHEY and SMNVEV (reference sequence). This CDR3 region has 15 residues. The ends were cut back, 5 bases at V and 0 bases at J, with 13 bases in the middle. CDR3 sequence reads: CASSPRTVANYGYTF. As DNA, the CDR3 is TGTGCCAGCAGTCCAAGGACAGTAGCTAACTATGGCTACACCTTC.

The genes are TRBV6-5 and TRBJ2-2; 9 bases match TRBD1. This CDR3 spans 15 amino acids. Germline V gene data show CDR1 as MNHEY and CDR2 as SVGAGI. The V segment lost 7 bases and the J segment 5 bases; nucleotides outside the gene matches: 8. The CDR3 sequence: CASTDRTGVTGELFF. CDR3 in DNA: TGTGCCAGCACTGACCGGACAGGGGTGACCGGGGAGCTGTTTTTT.

The rearrangement links TRBV20-1 to TRBJ1-5; D not certain. The germline CDR1 and CDR2 sequences are DFQATT and SNEGSKA (reference sequence). The CDR3 totals 13 residues. V was trimmed by 3 bases and J by 9 bases, leaving 15 bases between them. CDR3 DNA sequence: TGCAGTGCTAGTCCGTCCGCTGATCGGCCCCAGCATTTT. This gives the protein CSASPSADRPQHF.

The CDR3 DNA is TGTGCCAGCAGTTTATCGCTGCAGCGCCAAGAGACCCAGTACTTC. The encoded protein is CASSLSLQRQETQYF. The chain uses TRBV27 and TRBJ2-5; no reliable D call. Germline CDR1 reads MNHEY; CDR2 reads SMNVEV (reference sequence). The V and J ends lost 0 bases and 1 base respectively, with 9 bases between them. This CDR3 contains 15 residues.